The TCR beta chain described here comes from a study of T cell responses to AZD1222 COVID-19 vaccine. V lost 1 base and J lost 3, with 12 bases in between. The length of the CDR3 is 14 residues. Germline CDR1 GTSNPN, CDR2 SVGIG (reference sequence). Libraries were prepared by immunoSEQ multiplex PCR; TCRdb keeps only in-frame clonotypes and omits some of them. The sample lists 100,000 to 150,000 clones; approximately 90% were seen once. The source material was peripheral blood, sampled on day 0 of AZD1222 vaccination. This TCR came from an adult in good health. The gene calls are TRBV30 and TRBJ1-1; D not resolved. This chain's CDR3 is CAWSAGIWDTEAFF. CDR3 in DNA: TGTGCCTGGAGTGCGGGCATTTGGGACACTGAAGCTTTCTTT.